A single sample gave rise to the 23 T cell receptor beta chains below, sequenced in a study of PD-1 blockade in classical Hodgkin lymphoma. Regarding time point: newly diagnosed, previously untreated cHL patient sample. It was by magnetic negative selection that CD4+ T cells were purified from thawed PBMCs. Sequencing used immunoSEQ multiplex PCR; TCRdb keeps in-frame clones, though not all of them. This table has some 30,000 clones, about 87% appearing once. The sequencing sample was made of CD4+ T cells from blood. These receptors were obtained from a human donor with classical Hodgkin lymphoma.

The V gene is TRBV6-1, the J gene TRBJ1-4; D perhaps matches TRBD1 (5 bases). This CDR3 has 15 residues. V lost 6 bases, J lost 0 bases, and 11 bases lay in between. Germline lookup yields CDR1 MNHNS and CDR2 SASEGT. CDR3: CASRIMGATNEKLFF. As DNA, the CDR3 is TGTGCCAGCAGGATAATGGGGGCAACTAATGAAAAACTGTTTTTT.

V usage is TRBV28 and J usage is TRBJ2-1; 11 bases are shared with TRBD2. Trimming cost V 6 bases and J 8 bases; bases outside gene matches: 9. CDR1 is MDHEN, CDR2 SYDVKM, per germline. This CDR3 region has 15 residues. CDR3 sequence: CASSPGTSGWHEQFF. As DNA, the CDR3 is TGTGCCAGCAGCCCCGGGACTAGCGGCTGGCATGAGCAGTTCTTC.

This clone was recorded only once. The genes are TRBV28 and TRBJ2-5; 9 bases map to TRBD2. Germline lookup yields CDR1 MDHEN and CDR2 SYDVKM. V was pared by 7 bases and J by 5 bases, with 11 bases of the junction left unmatched. CDR3 size: 15 residues. CDR3 region: CASTYGGGRAETQYF. CDR3 DNA: TGTGCCAGCACCTACGGTGGCGGGAGGGCCGAGACCCAGTACTTC.

The chain couples TRBV14 to TRBJ2-7, with 7 bases that match TRBD2. With 3 bases clipped from V and 2 bases from J, the junction kept 10 bases outside the gene matches. The V gene's germline CDR1 is SGHDN and CDR2 FVKESK. CDR3 length: 16 residues. Written as DNA, the CDR3 is TGTGCCAGCAGCCACGGGGTGAGGCGGGAGCCCTACGAGCAGTACTTC. It translates to CASSHGVRREPYEQYF.

CDR3 DNA: TGTGCCAGCAGTCCTCCCTACGGCAACTATGGCTACACCTTC. Residues: CASSPPYGNYGYTF. The rearrangement uses TRBV28 and TRBJ1-2; no clear D gene. V was shortened by 5 bases and J by 2 bases, with 12 bases between the two germline ends. Germline V gives CDR1 MDHEN, CDR2 SYDVKM. The CDR3 contains 14 residues.

The rearrangement joins TRBV2 to TRBJ2-3; possible D gene TRBD1, 5 bases. This CDR3 contains 13 residues. Germline V gene data show CDR1 as SNHLY and CDR2 as FYNNEI. V dropped 10 bases and J dropped 6 bases, with 17 bases sitting between them. CDR3 DNA: TGTGCCACCAGGGCCTTGATTTCGGATACGCAGTATTTT. Encoded protein: CATRALISDTQYF.

V gene TRBV7-9 combines with J gene TRBJ2-1; 8 bases agree with TRBD2. From germline, CDR1 is SEHNR and CDR2 FQNEAQ (reference sequence). J lost 8 bases, V lost 4 bases, and 10 bases had no gene match. The CDR3 spans 15 residues. CDR3 in amino acids: CASSSRAGRAYEQFF. The CDR3 DNA is TGTGCCAGCAGCTCTCGGGCCGGGAGGGCGTATGAGCAGTTCTTC.

This sequence joins TRBV5-1 and TRBJ1-1; D perhaps matches TRBD1 (5 bases). The CDR3 spans 14 residues. V lost 3 bases and J 2 bases, leaving 11 bases between the germline ends. Germline loops: CDR1 SGHRS, CDR2 YFSETQ. The CDR3 reads CASSWPTANTEAFF. Here the CDR3 DNA reads TGCGCCAGCAGCTGGCCGACAGCCAACACTGAAGCTTTCTTT. Using reference TRBV5-1 and TRBJ1-1 for the parts outside the CDR3, the full variable domain is KAGVTQTPRYLIKTRGQQVTLSCSPISGHRSVSWYQQTPGQGLQFLFEYFSETQRNKGNFPGRFSGRQFSNSRSEMNVSTLELGDSALYLCASSWPTANTEAFFGQGTRLTVV.

The chain employs TRBV7-9 and TRBJ2-5; D remains unclear. The V gene lost 0 bases and the J gene lost 6 bases, with 8 bases spanning the gap. The CDR3 extends over 13 amino acids. Looked up from germline, CDR1 is SEHNR and CDR2 is FQNEAQ (reference sequence). The CDR3 DNA reads as TGTGCCAGCAGCTTAGCCGGCGAGAAGACCCAGTACTTC. It is translated as CASSLAGEKTQYF.

In nucleotides, the CDR3 is TGCGCCAGCAGGGAGAGGCCAGGGGCGGAAAACATTCAGTACTTC. It specifies CASRERPGAENIQYF. V and J are TRBV10-2 and TRBJ2-4; D possibly corresponds to TRBD1 (6 bases). The CDR3 is made up of 15 amino acids. V lost 6 bases and J lost 5, with 17 bases in between. CDR1 WSHSY and CDR2 SAAADI come from the germline V gene.

CDR3 in amino acids: CASSPRHSGNTIYF. DNA for the CDR3: TGTGCCAGCAGCCCCCGACACTCTGGAAACACCATATATTTT. The chain uses TRBV9 and TRBJ1-3; D is unresolved. With 4 bases removed from V and 0 bases from J, the gap between germline ends came to 8 bases. The CDR3 is 14 residues long. Germline loops: CDR1 SGDLS, CDR2 YYNGEE.

The chain is built from TRBV9 and TRBJ2-7, with TRBD2 identical over 7 bases. The length of the CDR3 is 15 residues. Trimming took 0 bases from V and 4 from J; bases not matched to a gene: 7. CDR1 is SGDLS and CDR2 is YYNGEE in the germline V gene. The CDR3 loop reads CASSVEAGVRYEQYF. DNA of the CDR3: TGTGCCAGCAGCGTAGAGGCGGGAGTAAGGTACGAGCAGTACTTC.

The rearrangement uses TRBV6-6 and TRBJ2-7; tentatively, D is TRBD1 (5 bases). The CDR3 has 13 amino acids. Germline CDR1 MNHNY, CDR2 SVGAGI (reference sequence). Trimming cost V 7 bases and J 3 bases, with 13 bases left between them. The chain's CDR3 is CASTLRQGYEQYF. In DNA form, the CDR3 reads TGTGCCAGCACCCTCCGGCAGGGCTACGAGCAGTACTTC.

J is TRBJ1-2 and V is TRBV15, with 11 bases lining up with TRBD1. This CDR3 comprises 17 residues. From germline, CDR1 is LNHNV and CDR2 YYDKDF (reference sequence). Unmatched junction bases numbered 6, after V lost 3 bases and J lost 0 bases. Here the CDR3 reads CATSSVGTGGANYGYTF. The CDR3 nucleotides read TGTGCCACCAGCAGCGTTGGGACAGGGGGAGCTAACTATGGCTACACCTTC. Full variable domain (outside the CDR3, taken from reference TRBV15 and TRBJ1-2): DAMVIQNPRYQVTQFGKPVTLSCSQTLNHNVMYWYQQKSSQAPKLLFHYYDKDFNNEADTPDNFQSRRPNTSFCFLDIRSPGLGDTAMYLCATSSVGTGGANYGYTFGSGTRLTVV.

The V and J genes are TRBV28 and TRBJ1-1; 12 positions agree with TRBD1. J gave up 10 bases and V 4 bases, and 10 bases lay outside the gene matches. The CDR3 has 15 residues. Per germline, CDR1 MDHEN and CDR2 SYDVKM. CDR3 sequence (DNA): TGTGCCAGCAGTTCTGGGGGACAGGGGGCTCAGGGAGCTTTCTTT. Translation: CASSSGGQGAQGAFF.

This clone was recorded once. The rearrangement joins TRBV6-1 to TRBJ2-7; D possibly uses TRBD1 or TRBD2 (6 bases each). Trimming left V 7 bases short and J 7 bases short, with 14 bases between. In germline, CDR1 is MNHNS, CDR2 SASEGT. The CDR3 spans 12 residues. The CDR3 DNA reads TGTGCCAGCAAAGGGGGACTGGGGGAGCAGTACGTC. Translating gives CASKGGLGEQYV.

V gene TRBV28 combines with J gene TRBJ2-1; TRBD2 matches 11 bases. Trimming cost V 5 bases and J 8 bases; bases outside gene matches: 11. Germline V lookup: CDR1 MDHEN, CDR2 SYDVKM. CDR3 length equals 16 residues. This chain's CDR3 is CASSLGTSGRLDEQFF. CDR3 in DNA: TGTGCCAGCAGTCTGGGGACTAGCGGCAGGCTGGATGAGCAGTTCTTC.

The rearrangement joins TRBV7-8 to TRBJ1-3, with D maybe TRBD1 (6 bases). The germline V gene encodes CDR1 SGHVS and CDR2 FQNEAQ. The CDR3 consists of 14 residues. V was clipped by 3 bases and J by 8 bases, with 14 bases between them. CDR3 protein: CASSLRGSTDTIYF. The CDR3 nucleotides are TGTGCCAGCAGCTTGAGGGGGTCCACGGACACCATATATTTT.

This chain connects TRBV29-1 to TRBJ2-5, with D unresolved. The germline CDR1 and CDR2 sequences are SQVTM and ANQGSEA. The V end lost 7 bases, the J end lost 2 bases, and 14 bases lay between the germline ends. The CDR3 is 13 amino acids. The CDR3 DNA sequence: TGCAGCGCGACCCGTAGCAGTCAAGAGACCCAGTACTTC. Translating it yields CSATRSSQETQYF.

This clone was detected once. The rearrangement uses TRBV7-8 and TRBJ1-2, with D unclear. The CDR3 runs 13 residues. The germline V and J ends were trimmed by 3 bases and 8 bases, with 13 bases remaining between them. Looked up from germline, CDR1 is SGHVS and CDR2 is FQNEAQ. The CDR3 coding sequence is TGTGCCAGCAGCTTCTCCGAGGGTCTGGGCTACACCTTC. Encoded protein: CASSFSEGLGYTF.

The chain has TRBV5-4 and TRBJ2-3, with D possibly being TRBD2 (5 bases). Germline loops: CDR1 SGHNT, CDR2 YYREEE (reference sequence). V was clipped by 1 base and J by 3 bases, with 18 bases between them. The CDR3 is 17 residues long. CDR3 sequence (DNA): TGTGCCAGCAGCTTGAAACGCGCACTTGGGGAGACAGATACGCAGTATTTT. Its protein is CASSLKRALGETDTQYF.

The rearrangement uses TRBV28 and TRBJ1-2; 7 nucleotides line up with TRBD1. Looked up from germline, CDR1 is MDHEN and CDR2 is SYDVKM. The CDR3 has 15 amino acids. V shed 3 bases and J 8 bases; nucleotides not matched to a gene: 12. DNA for the CDR3: TGTGCCAGCAGTTTTTTGTCAGGGGGTGCGGGCGGCTACACCTTC. Its protein product is CASSFLSGGAGGYTF.

The J gene is TRBJ2-3, the V gene TRBV2; D remains ambiguous. The germline CDR1 and CDR2 sequences are SNHLY and FYNNEI. Trimming shortened V by 7 bases and J by 4 bases, and 15 bases separated the two germline ends. The CDR3 totals 14 residues. The DNA for the CDR3 is TGTGCCAGCATGGCCAGATGGCTCGCAGATACGCAGTATTTT. It encodes CASMARWLADTQYF.